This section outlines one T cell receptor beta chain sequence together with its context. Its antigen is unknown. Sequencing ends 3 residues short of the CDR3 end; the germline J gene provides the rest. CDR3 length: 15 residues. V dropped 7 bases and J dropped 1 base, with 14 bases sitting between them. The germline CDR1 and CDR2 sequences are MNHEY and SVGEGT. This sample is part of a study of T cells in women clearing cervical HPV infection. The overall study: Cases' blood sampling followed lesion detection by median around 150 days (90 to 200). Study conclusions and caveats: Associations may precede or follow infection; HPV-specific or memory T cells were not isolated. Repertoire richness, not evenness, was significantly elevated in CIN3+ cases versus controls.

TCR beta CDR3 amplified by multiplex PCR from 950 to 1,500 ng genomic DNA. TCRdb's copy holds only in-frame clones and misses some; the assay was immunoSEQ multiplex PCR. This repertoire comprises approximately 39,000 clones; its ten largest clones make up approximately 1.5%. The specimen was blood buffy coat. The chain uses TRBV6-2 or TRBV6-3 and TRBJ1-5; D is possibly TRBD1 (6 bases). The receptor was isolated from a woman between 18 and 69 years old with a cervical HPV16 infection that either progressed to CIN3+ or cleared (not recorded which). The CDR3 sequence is CASNEQGKSNQPQHF. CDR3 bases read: TGTGCCAGCAATGAACAGGGAAAAAGCAATCAGCCC.